The text below deals with one T cell receptor (beta chain). This specimen comes from a study of T cell clones after liver transplantation. Study as a whole: TCRbeta sequencing after a pre-transplant mixed lymphocyte reaction identified graft-donor-reactive clones, later tracked in post-transplant blood.

Sequenced by immunoSEQ multiplex PCR; TCRdb stores in-frame clones only, minus some. This sample has more than 15,000 clones; around 81% occur once, and the top ten carry roughly a third. CDR3 length: 16 residues. Germline CDR1 and CDR2: LGHNA and YSLEER. With V trimmed by 3 bases and J by 5 bases, 9 bases remained unmatched. This receptor was obtained from a human patient who received a liver transplant. A subset of T cells may come from the graft donor. The chain links TRBV4-3 to TRBJ2-5; TRBD2 aligns across 10 bases. This specimen consisted of CD8+ T cells from blood, obtained less than 50 months after liver transplant. DNA for the CDR3: TGCGCCAGCAGCCACTCCCCTAGCGGGAGCCAGGAGACCCAGTACTTC. Protein: CASSHSPSGSQETQYF.